These 6 T cell receptor beta chains were all obtained from the same sample, sequenced in a study of cytomegalovirus exposure and HLA in healthy donors. The PCR used 60 Vbeta and 13 Jbeta primers. Assay: immunoSEQ multiplex PCR; the TCRdb copy retains only in-frame clones and omits some. The table has approximately 210,000 clones, 82% seen once. Sample: PBMCs. These TCRs come from a man aged 40-49 years in good health and CMV-seropositive.

The chain recombines TRBV4-2 with TRBJ2-1, with D hard to call. This CDR3 has 13 residues. Germline V gene lookup returns CDR1 LGHNA and CDR2 YNFKEQ. V lost 0 bases, J lost 10 bases, and 10 bases lay in between. Here the CDR3 reads CASSQEPVWEQFF. The CDR3 DNA reads as TGTGCCAGCAGCCAAGAGCCGGTTTGGGAGCAGTTCTTC.

The V gene is TRBV6-1, the J gene TRBJ2-7, with D tentatively TRBD2 (5 bases). Trimming pared 0 bases from V and 2 bases from J, leaving 14 bases between. CDR3 size: 16 residues. The germline gives CDR1 MNHNS, CDR2 SASEGT. As DNA, the CDR3 is TGTGCCAGCAGTGAAGCGCGGGCAACTCAAACCTACGAGCAGTACTTC. It yields the protein CASSEARATQTYEQYF.

V and J are TRBV9 and TRBJ1-2; possible D gene TRBD1, 6 bases. Germline values: CDR1 SGDLS, CDR2 YYNGEE. The V end was cut by 0 bases, the J end by 8 bases, with 17 bases between. The CDR3 consists of 15 residues. The CDR3 DNA follows: TGTGCCAGCAGCGTAGGGGGGGGGCCTGGGGACGGCTACACCTTC. Translated, it gives CASSVGGGPGDGYTF.

This chain connects TRBV7-9 to TRBJ2-5; 9 bases fit TRBD2. Looked up from germline, CDR1 is SEHNR and CDR2 is FQNEAQ (reference sequence). The trim removed 5 bases at V and 2 bases at J, leaving 6 bases unmatched. The CDR3 extends over 15 amino acids. The CDR3 nucleotides read TGTGCCAGCAGCATTAGCGGGAGCTCTCAAGAGACCCAGTACTTC. Protein sequence: CASSISGSSQETQYF. Looking up the rest from reference TRBV7-9 and TRBJ2-5 gives the full variable domain: DTGVSQNPRHKITKRGQNVTFRCDPISEHNRLYWYRQTLGQGPEFLTYFQNEAQLEKSRLLSDRFSAERPKGSFSTLEIQRTEQGDSAMYLCASSISGSSQETQYFGPGTRLLVL.

This clone is a singleton in its sample. The chain couples TRBV2 to TRBJ2-1; 7 nucleotides align to TRBD2. V was pared by 6 bases and J by 4 bases, with 9 bases of the junction left unmatched. The CDR3 extends over 15 amino acids. CDR1 is SNHLY, CDR2 FYNNEI, per germline. The CDR3 sequence is CASRREGTLYNEQFF. CDR3 bases: TGTGCCAGCAGGAGGGAGGGAACCCTTTACAATGAGCAGTTCTTC.

V usage is TRBV2 and J usage is TRBJ1-5, with D hard to call. V shed 2 bases and J shed 9 bases, with 14 bases lying between them. CDR1 SNHLY and CDR2 FYNNEI come from the germline V gene. The CDR3 extends over 14 amino acids. CDR3 in amino acids: CASSESPLYGPQHF. The CDR3 DNA reads as TGTGCCAGCAGTGAATCCCCTCTATACGGGCCCCAGCATTTT.